The clone carrying this T cell receptor beta chain occurred a few times. Its antigen is still unknown. This sample was taken from a study of post-analysis software for immune sequencing data. The study's findings and limits: Strong same-batch co-clustering of samples appeared with F measure clustering. There were five TRBV segments more frequent in patients than controls, and TRBV5-6, TRBV5-1 and TRBV20-1 were among them. Normalized Chao1 diversity was significantly lower in multiple sclerosis patients than in controls.

Trimming left V 1 base short and J 2 bases short, with 9 bases between. CDR1 and CDR2 (germline): DFQATT, SNEGSKA (reference sequence). This CDR3 has 13 amino acids. Researchers reported that TCR beta cDNA libraries carried unique molecular identifiers. Each CDR3 protein is one row after TCRdb ran MiXCR on the PCR reads. The sample consists of about 460,000 distinct CDR3 sequences, nearly 45% of them appearing once. The specimen was blood. The sequence was collected from a girl aged 5 to 17 with multiple sclerosis. The chain joins TRBV20-1 to TRBJ2-7; no firm D call. As DNA, the CDR3 is TGCAGTGCTAGAGCGGTCACGCCCTACGAGCAGTACTTC. Protein product: CSARAVTPYEQYF.